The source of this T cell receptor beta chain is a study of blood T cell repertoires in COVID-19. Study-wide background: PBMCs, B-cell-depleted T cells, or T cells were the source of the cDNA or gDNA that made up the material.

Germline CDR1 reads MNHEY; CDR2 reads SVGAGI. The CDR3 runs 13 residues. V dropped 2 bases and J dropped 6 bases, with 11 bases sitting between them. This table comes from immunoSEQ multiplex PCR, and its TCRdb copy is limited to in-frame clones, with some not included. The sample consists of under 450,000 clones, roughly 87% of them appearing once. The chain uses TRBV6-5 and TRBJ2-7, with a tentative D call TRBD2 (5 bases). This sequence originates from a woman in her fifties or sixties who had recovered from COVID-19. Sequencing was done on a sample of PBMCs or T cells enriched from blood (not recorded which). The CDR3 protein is CASSYVTMGEQYF. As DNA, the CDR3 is TGTGCCAGCAGTTACGTGACTATGGGCGAGCAGTACTTC.